The 11 T cell receptor beta chains below were found in one sample sequenced in a study of shared clonotypes between healthy human individuals. Sequencing was performed with immunoSEQ multiplex PCR; in TCRdb, only in-frame clones are kept and a portion is missing. The sample yields 950,000 to 1,100,000 clones, 60% to 80% seen once. The sequencing sample was made of memory CD4+ T cells sorted from blood. Subset here: CD45RA-negative fraction. Source of these receptors: a man aged 18 to 29 in good health.

V is TRBV4-2 and J is TRBJ1-3; possibly TRBD1 for D (5 bases). Trimming removed 8 bases from V and 4 bases from J, with 24 bases in between. CDR3 length: 17 residues. Germline assignment: CDR1 LGHNA and CDR2 YNFKEQ. The CDR3 DNA is TGTGCCAGCGGGACGGTGGGGCAAAATGCGGGGGGAAACACCATATATTTT. It specifies CASGTVGQNAGGNTIYF.

The rearrangement joins TRBV2 to TRBJ2-2, with TRBD1 identical over 9 bases. The trim removed 6 bases at V and 1 base at J, leaving 6 bases unmatched. CDR3 length: 16 residues. Germline CDR1 is SNHLY and CDR2 is FYNNEI. CDR3 sequence (DNA): TGTGCCAGCAGGGACAGGGGTGCCGAGAACACCGGGGAGCTGTTTTTT. Translation gives CASRDRGAENTGELFF.

The rearrangement joins TRBV27 to TRBJ1-2; 8 nucleotides match TRBD1. V shed 6 bases, J shed 4 bases, and the junction held 4 bases outside the gene matches. Germline CDR1 reads MNHEY; CDR2 reads SMNVEV (reference sequence). CDR3 length equals 13 residues. Written as DNA, the CDR3 is TGTGCCAGCAGCAGGGGGCGCGGCTATGGCTACACCTTC. This codes for CASSRGRGYGYTF.

CDR3 bases: TGTGCCAGCAGAAAGGGGGTTGACACCGGGGAGCTGTTTTTT. This sequence encodes CASRKGVDTGELFF. J is TRBJ2-2 and V is TRBV27; D possibly corresponds to TRBD1 (6 bases). The CDR3 has 14 residues. V gave up 6 bases and J gave up 3 bases, with 11 bases separating them. The germline V gene has CDR1 MNHEY and CDR2 SMNVEV (reference sequence).

This chain links TRBV2 with TRBJ2-1; unclear D gene. Germline CDR1 SNHLY, CDR2 FYNNEI. The CDR3 covers 13 residues. Trimming shortened V by 5 bases and J by 6 bases, and 11 bases separated the two germline ends. DNA for the CDR3: TGTGCCAGCAGTCTGCAGAGTCGCAATGAGCAGTTCTTC. It translates to CASSLQSRNEQFF.

The chain couples TRBV6-1 to TRBJ1-2; TRBD1 might be the D (5 bases). This CDR3 is built from 13 residues. Looked up from germline, CDR1 is MNHNS and CDR2 is SASEGT. V was clipped by 1 base and J by 4 bases, with 7 bases between them. The CDR3 spells CASSEEGPYGYTF. The DNA of the CDR3 is TGTGCCAGCAGTGAAGAGGGGCCCTATGGCTACACCTTC.

This sequence joins TRBV10-3 and TRBJ1-4, with D maybe TRBD1 (5 bases). V lost 0 bases and J lost 8, with 13 bases in between. This CDR3 spans 15 amino acids. Germline CDR1 reads ENHRY; CDR2 reads SYGVKD. The CDR3: CAISESDTTGEKLFF. CDR3 nucleotides: TGTGCCATCAGTGAGTCGGATACCACAGGAGAAAAACTGTTTTTT.

Comments on this clone: This sample also contains other DNA sequences that code for the same CDR3. This chain connects TRBV28 to TRBJ1-5, with unresolved D. The CDR3 covers 14 residues. V was cut by 2 bases and J by 5 bases, with 10 bases left in between. Germline loops: CDR1 MDHEN, CDR2 SYDVKM. The CDR3 sequence: CASSLGGGYQPQHF. DNA of the CDR3: TGTGCCAGCAGTTTAGGAGGAGGGTATCAGCCCCAGCATTTT.

A word on this clone: The sample has other DNA sequences that encode this CDR3 too. The V call is TRBV6-1, the J call TRBJ2-3, with D possibly matching TRBD1 (6 bases). The germline gives CDR1 MNHNS, CDR2 SASEGT. The ends were cut back, 6 bases at V and 3 bases at J, with 7 bases in the middle. The CDR3 runs 12 residues. The CDR3 DNA is TGTGCCAGCAGAACAGGGACAGATACGCAGTATTTT. This translates into CASRTGTDTQYF.

This clone was recorded a few times. The same CDR3 can be traced to other DNA sequences in this sample. J is TRBJ2-5 and V is TRBV5-1, with D perhaps TRBD1 (5 bases). Trimming pared 0 bases from V and 5 bases from J, leaving 5 bases between. The CDR3 totals 12 residues. CDR1 and CDR2 (germline): SGHRS, YFSETQ. CDR3 bases: TGCGCCAGCAGCTTGGAGGGGGAGACCCAGTACTTC. It yields the protein CASSLEGETQYF. Drawing the rest from reference TRBV5-1 and TRBJ2-5, the complete variable domain is KAGVTQTPRYLIKTRGQQVTLSCSPISGHRSVSWYQQTPGQGLQFLFEYFSETQRNKGNFPGRFSGRQFSNSRSEMNVSTLELGDSALYLCASSLEGETQYFGPGTRLLVL.

The genes are TRBV5-4 and TRBJ2-2; D uncertain. This CDR3 is built from 15 residues. Deletions cut 4 bases from V and 5 bases from J, with 15 bases between. Germline V gene data show CDR1 as SGHNT and CDR2 as YYREEE (reference sequence). CDR3 sequence reads: CASSPNQISTGELFF. CDR3 sequence (DNA): TGTGCCAGCAGCCCTAATCAAATCTCTACCGGGGAGCTGTTTTTT.